The sequence of this T cell receptor beta chain was determined in a study of blood T cell repertoires in COVID-19. Germline CDR1 is MNHEY and CDR2 is SVGEGT. The CDR3 consists of 11 residues. Measured with immunoSEQ multiplex PCR; TCRdb has only the in-frame clones, and not every one. This sample has 39,000 or so clones, with 90% to 95% found just once. A note on this clone: A read error may account for a junction end that differs from germline.

This sequence originates from a man aged 50 or older with active COVID-19. This chain links TRBV6-2 or TRBV6-3 with TRBJ2-3, with unresolved D. Sequencing was performed on peripheral blood. The CDR3 reads CAGSFTDTQYF. The CDR3 region has the DNA TGTGCCGGCAGTTTTACTGATACGCAGTATTTT.